This TCR beta chain emerged from a study of cytomegalovirus exposure and HLA in healthy donors. Study results and limitations: Reportedly, cytomegalovirus status was diagnosed with high sensitivity and specificity.

Notes on this clone: Antigen: not known.

Assay used: immunoSEQ multiplex PCR; TCRdb lists only in-frame clones, some missing. In the table there are 120,000 or so clones, 75% to 90% of which are singletons. Trimming cost V 0 bases and J 6 bases, with 6 bases left between them. The CDR3 totals 12 residues. From germline, CDR1 is SGHNT and CDR2 YYREEE (reference sequence). The source of this sequence is a woman aged 18-30 years in good health and CMV-seronegative. The chain uses TRBV5-4 and TRBJ1-1; D is undetermined. Sequenced input: PBMCs. This CDR3 reads CASSLGQAEAFF. In DNA form, the CDR3 reads TGTGCCAGCAGCTTGGGGCAGGCTGAAGCTTTCTTT. The full variable domain, its missing parts supplied by reference TRBV5-4 and TRBJ1-1, is ETGVTQSPTHLIKTRGQQVTLRCSSQSGHNTVSWYQQALGQGPQFIFQYYREEENGRGNFPPRFSGLQFPNYSSELNVNALELDDSALYLCASSLGQAEAFFGQGTRLTVV.